Following are 4 T cell receptor beta chains from one sample sequenced in a study of blood T cell repertoires in COVID-19. Data came from immunoSEQ multiplex PCR; TCRdb stores just in-frame clones and leaves some out. The data contain some 73,000 clones, more than 60% of them seen just once; the ten biggest clones take up approximately 20%. Sequencing was performed on peripheral blood. Receptors were obtained from a man in his sixties with acute or convalescent COVID-19.

The rearrangement uses TRBV3-1 (or the pseudogene TRBV3-2) and TRBJ1-4, with 10 bases aligning to TRBD1. With V trimmed by 8 bases and J by 8 bases, 5 bases remained unmatched. CDR1 LGHDT and CDR2 YNNKEL come from the germline V gene (reference sequence). There are 13 residues in the CDR3. CDR3 sequence: CASAGQGNEKLFF. The CDR3 nucleotides are TGTGCCAGCGCGGGACAGGGGAACGAAAAACTGTTTTTT.

This clone was observed a handful of times. This sequence joins TRBV6-6 and TRBJ2-7, with 7 nucleotides matching TRBD1. The germline gives CDR1 MNHNY, CDR2 SVGAGI (reference sequence). The CDR3 extends over 13 amino acids. V lost 5 bases to trimming and J lost 4 bases; unmatched junction nucleotides: 5. CDR3 protein: CASSTQQGYEQYF. DNA of the CDR3: TGTGCCAGCAGTACCCAACAGGGGTACGAGCAGTACTTC.

The chain is built from TRBV21-1 and TRBJ1-2; no DNA check was done on the table's D call, TRBD1. TRBV21-1 counts as a pseudogene. CDR3 length: 12 amino acids. The CDR3 sequence is CASMLQGYGYTF. The CDR3 bases are TGTGCCAGCATGCTGCAGGGCTATGGCTACACCTTC.

In its sample, this clone was seen once. The chain uses TRBV7-2 and TRBJ2-1, with 8 bases matching TRBD2. The CDR3 length is 16 residues. The germline gives CDR1 SGHTA, CDR2 FQGNSA. V dropped 4 bases and J dropped 2; count of bases not matched to a gene: 7. In nucleotides, the CDR3 is TGTGCCAGCAGCTCCTTACGGGGGGGCACCTACAATGAGCAGTTCTTC. Translating it yields CASSSLRGGTYNEQFF.